The next 9 T cell receptor beta chains were all read from a single sample in a study of cytomegalovirus exposure and HLA in healthy donors. PCR used 60 Vbeta primers and 13 Jbeta primers. Only in-frame clones appear in the TCRdb table, and some are missing; sequencing was by immunoSEQ multiplex PCR. This table has approximately 170,000 clones, around 78% appearing once. The sequenced sample consisted of PBMCs. The receptors were sampled from a woman under 40 in good health and CMV-seropositive.

In its sample, this clone was seen once. The V call is TRBV5-1, the J call TRBJ1-2, with a weak D call TRBD1 (5 bases). V was pared by 7 bases and J by 1 base, with 20 bases between. The germline V gene encodes CDR1 SGHRS and CDR2 YFSETQ. The CDR3 runs to 16 residues. The CDR3 here is CASSGTWGGDNYGYTF. In DNA, the CDR3 is TGCGCCAGCTCCGGGACTTGGGGAGGCGATAACTATGGCTACACCTTC.

The chain combines TRBV7-8 with TRBJ2-5; D not certain. The DNA end is more similar to TRBJ2-7, so the J call may be wrong. This CDR3 region has 13 residues. Germline CDR1 and CDR2: SGHVS and FQNEAQ. The CDR3, as DNA: TGTGCCAGCAGCTTAATGGTAACTGTCGAGCAGTACTTC. Translated, it gives CASSLMVTVEQYF.

The chain combines TRBV5-1 with TRBJ1-1; 7 nucleotides agree with TRBD1. The germline CDR1 and CDR2 sequences are SGHRS and YFSETQ. V shed 6 bases and J 5 bases; nucleotides not matched to a gene: 13. The CDR3 totals 15 residues. This CDR3 is CASNSQPQGETEAFF. The CDR3 bases are TGCGCCAGCAACTCCCAACCTCAGGGGGAGACTGAAGCTTTCTTT.

This chain joins TRBV6-5 and TRBJ2-7; 8 nucleotides match TRBD2. The CDR3 has 15 residues. V lost 5 bases and J lost 1; bases outside the gene matches: 7. The germline CDR1 and CDR2 sequences are MNHEY and SVGAGI. CDR3 loop: CASSLASGSSYEQYF. The CDR3 DNA sequence: TGTGCCAGCAGTCTAGCAAGCGGGAGTTCCTACGAGCAGTACTTC.

CDR3 in DNA: TGTGCCAGCAGCCCCGACACAATCCAAGAGACCCAGTACTTC. It codes for CASSPDTIQETQYF. The chain links TRBV5-4 to TRBJ2-5, with D unresolved. CDR3 size: 14 residues. Germline V gene data show CDR1 as SGHNT and CDR2 as YYREEE (reference sequence). The V end lost 4 bases, the J end lost 1 base, and 11 bases lay between the germline ends.

The V call is TRBV5-8, the J call TRBJ2-5; 7 bases fit TRBD2. The junction had 1 base not matched to a gene; V was cut back by 5 bases and J by 0 bases. CDR3 size: 13 residues. Looked up from germline, CDR1 is SGHTS and CDR2 is YDEGEE. The CDR3 bases are TGTGCCAGCAGGGGGGGGTACCAAGAGACCCAGTACTTC. This gives the protein CASRGGYQETQYF.

This clone was recorded only once. The chain is built from TRBV5-1 and TRBJ2-5; a possible D gene is TRBD2 (7 bases). V shed 8 bases and J shed 0 bases, with 11 bases lying between them. The CDR3 has 13 amino acids. Germline lookup yields CDR1 SGHRS and CDR2 YFSETQ. Here the CDR3 DNA reads TGCGCCAGTAGGGAGGGGGACCAAGAGACCCAGTACTTC. It translates to CASREGDQETQYF.

The chain combines TRBV19 with TRBJ1-1; D is unresolved. The V gene's germline CDR1 is LNHDA and CDR2 SQIVND (reference sequence). Trimming left V 7 bases short and J 0 bases short, with 9 bases between. The CDR3 runs to 13 residues. In nucleotides, the CDR3 is TGTGCCAGTATGGGCAGCTTGAACACTGAAGCTTTCTTT. Its translation: CASMGSLNTEAFF.

The V gene is TRBV19, the J gene TRBJ2-3; 7 bases align to TRBD1. The CDR3 contains 14 residues. The trim removed 5 bases at V and 6 bases at J, leaving 8 bases unmatched. Germline V CDR1 and CDR2: LNHDA, SQIVND (reference sequence). The CDR3 loop reads CASSPDRNRDTQYF. The DNA for the CDR3 is TGTGCCAGTAGTCCGGACAGGAATCGGGATACGCAGTATTTT.